Detailed here is one T cell receptor (beta chain). Its specificity is unknown. The germline gives CDR1 KGHSH, CDR2 LQKENI. Losses at the gene ends were 1 base for V and 4 bases for J; bases not matched to a gene: 3. This CDR3 has 15 residues. The sample comes from a study of vaccination effects on CD4 cells after COVID-19. Study-level results: Late in the post-vaccination period, infection-induced and vaccine-induced clones underwent marked clonal contraction. Only a single clone (1 of 255 vaccine-induced clones in healthy vaccinees) cross-reacted with common cold coronaviruses.

Isolation of CD4+ T cells took place after less than twelve days of culture. Among the vaccine recipients, none had a prior SARS-CoV-2 infection, and nucleocapsid antibodies were negative. Days 3 and 7 were when half the medium was replaced with IL-2 medium. Clones were sequenced by immunoSEQ multiplex PCR, and TCRdb holds only the in-frame ones, with some missing. The table lists roughly 34,000 clones, 70% of them singletons. The origin of this receptor is a human donor who received a COVID-19 vaccine. The V and J genes are TRBV18 and TRBJ2-1; 8 nucleotides align to TRBD2. The sample was CD4+ T cells from PBMCs cultured without peptide, taken before COVID-19 vaccination. CDR3 nucleotide sequence: TGTGCCAGCTCACCACTAGCGGGGAGATACAATGAGCAGTTCTTC. This sequence encodes CASSPLAGRYNEQFF.